This TCR beta chain was documented in a study of shared clonotypes between healthy human individuals. The repertoire was sequenced with immunoSEQ multiplex PCR; TCRdb's copy has only in-frame clones and lacks some. Of 550,000 to 750,000 clones in the sample, 92% are singletons; the top ten hold 24%. Naive CD8 cells lacked CD45RO, underwent positive selection for CCR7 and left out terminally differentiated effector memory CD45RA+ cells. Worth noting for this clone: Its antigen remains unidentified. Germline is not matched at one junction end, which may reflect a read error.

Study results and limitations: Memory subsets had estimated richness that was generally smaller than that of naive subsets.

Germline lookup yields CDR1 MNHEY and CDR2 SMNVEV (reference sequence). The CDR3 is 14 amino acids. This clonotype was sampled from a man aged 30-40 years in good health. Sequenced: naive CD8+ T cells sorted from blood. This chain links TRBV27 with TRBJ2-1; the D call may be TRBD1 or TRBD2 (5 bases each). This chain's CDR3 is CASSFGGAHNGQFF. In nucleotides, the CDR3 is TGTGCCAGCAGTTTTGGGGGAGCGCACAATGGGCAGTTCTTC.